The 19 T cell receptor beta chains below all came from one sample that was sequenced in a study of long-term antiretroviral therapy in people with HIV (dated by TCRdb to the early 2020s). The immunoSEQ hsTCRB v3.0 assay was used at survey level resolution for TRB variable region sequencing. What TCRdb holds here is the immuneACCESS table cut down to in-frame rearrangements. Part of the clones is not present; checked against another copy, under half of the missing clones reflect an unresolved V gene, and the others are unexplained. Here the sample has around 20,000 clones; 81% occur a single time. In total, the top ten clones hold 9.5% to 15% of the sample. Sequenced material: unsorted PBMCs, taken 0.1 years before starting antiretroviral therapy. The receptors come from a man between 35 and 55 years old with HIV.

This sequence joins TRBV6-5 and TRBJ2-3; no reliable D call. The CDR3 has 11 amino acids. V was pared by 5 bases and J by 6 bases, with 6 bases between. The germline gives CDR1 MNHEY, CDR2 SVGAGI. The CDR3 coding sequence is TGTGCCAGCAGTAACCCGGATACGCAGTATTTT. Its translation is CASSNPDTQYF.

The genes are TRBV7-9 and TRBJ2-7, with D hard to call. The CDR3 is 14 amino acids. Germline CDR1 and CDR2: SEHNR and FQNEAQ (reference sequence). Between the trimmed V and J ends, which lost 1 base and 3 bases, there was a span of 10 bases. The CDR3 spells CASSLEVGIYEQYF. The CDR3 region has the DNA TGTGCCAGCAGCTTAGAGGTGGGAATCTACGAGCAGTACTTC. Filled out from reference TRBV7-9 and TRBJ2-7, the complete variable domain reads DTGVSQNPRHKITKRGQNVTFRCDPISEHNRLYWYRQTLGQGPEFLTYFQNEAQLEKSRLLSDRFSAERPKGSFSTLEIQRTEQGDSAMYLCASSLEVGIYEQYFGPGTRLTVT.

The rearrangement links TRBV5-1 to TRBJ2-7; no clear D gene. The germline V and J ends were trimmed by 3 bases and 2 bases, with 9 bases remaining between them. This CDR3 has 13 amino acids. The germline gives CDR1 SGHRS, CDR2 YFSETQ. The CDR3 here is CASSSDGTYEQYF. The DNA for the CDR3 is TGCGCCAGCAGCTCGGACGGAACCTACGAGCAGTACTTC.

This sequence joins TRBV7-9 and TRBJ2-3, with TRBD2 identical over 12 bases. Germline V gene lookup returns CDR1 SEHNR and CDR2 FQNEAQ (reference sequence). The CDR3 extends over 15 amino acids. V lost 5 bases, J lost 6 bases, and 6 bases stayed unmatched. This chain's CDR3 is CASSPSGRAPDTQYF. CDR3 bases: TGTGCCAGCAGCCCTAGCGGGAGGGCCCCGGATACGCAGTATTTT.

V is TRBV10-1 and J is TRBJ2-1; D is unclear. The CDR3 consists of 14 residues. Germline loops: CDR1 WNHNN, CDR2 SYGVQD (reference sequence). Deletions cut 2 bases from V and 6 bases from J, with 11 bases between. Written as DNA, the CDR3 is TGCGCCAGCAGTGAGCTTCGAGCAGGCAATGAGCAGTTCTTC. This codes for CASSELRAGNEQFF.

The chain uses TRBV30 and TRBJ2-5; D gene ambiguous. Trimming took off 3 bases at V and 1 base at J, with 6 bases between the two ends. Germline V lookup: CDR1 GTSNPN, CDR2 SVGIG (reference sequence). The CDR3 contains 12 residues. The chain's CDR3 is CAWSFFQETQYF. As DNA, the CDR3 is TGTGCCTGGAGCTTCTTCCAAGAGACCCAGTACTTC.

This chain links TRBV14 with TRBJ2-5; unclear D gene. The CDR3 has 14 amino acids. Germline CDR1 and CDR2: SGHDN and FVKESK. V lost 2 bases and J 0 bases, leaving 7 bases between the germline ends. CDR3: CASSQLSYQETQYF. CDR3 DNA: TGTGCCAGCAGCCAACTCTCGTACCAAGAGACCCAGTACTTC. The full variable domain, with the rest looked up from reference TRBV14 and TRBJ2-5, is EAGVTQFPSHSVIEKGQTVTLRCDPISGHDNLYWYRRVMGKEIKFLLHFVKESKQDESGMPNNRFLAERTGGTYSTLKVQPAELEDSGVYFCASSQLSYQETQYFGPGTRLLVL.

The chain carries TRBV19 and TRBJ1-2; no clear D gene. V lost 2 bases to trimming and J lost 6 bases, with 10 bases between them. CDR3 length: 13 residues. Germline loops: CDR1 LNHDA, CDR2 SQIVND (reference sequence). DNA of the CDR3: TGTGCCAGTAGTATATCCGGGGAAAATGGCTACACCTTC. This encodes CASSISGENGYTF.

This sequence joins TRBV19 and TRBJ2-3, with TRBD1 as a possible D gene (5 bases). Per germline, CDR1 LNHDA and CDR2 SQIVND (reference sequence). Trimming took 3 bases from V and 4 from J, leaving 8 bases between them. CDR3 size: 13 residues. The CDR3 DNA is TGTGCCAGTAGTATCCAGGGCTCAGATACGCAGTATTTT. Its translation is CASSIQGSDTQYF.

The V and J genes are TRBV19 and TRBJ2-3; D unclear. CDR1 is LNHDA and CDR2 is SQIVND in the germline V gene (reference sequence). Trimming removed 3 bases from V and 2 bases from J, with 12 bases in between. This CDR3 is 15 amino acids long. Here the CDR3 reads CASSIGFPYTDTQYF. CDR3 bases: TGTGCCAGTAGTATCGGTTTTCCTTACACAGATACGCAGTATTTT. The variable domain in full, with the rest retrieved from reference TRBV19 and TRBJ2-3, is DGGITQSPKYLFRKEGQNVTLSCEQNLNHDAMYWYRQDPGQGLRLIYYSQIVNDFQKGDIAEGYSVSREKKESFPLTVTSAQKNPTAFYLCASSIGFPYTDTQYFGPGTRLTVL.

The V call is TRBV6-5, the J call TRBJ2-7; TRBD1 aligns across 7 bases. The CDR3 consists of 11 residues. CDR1 is MNHEY and CDR2 is SVGAGI in the germline V gene. Losses at the gene ends were 6 bases for V and 9 bases for J; bases not matched to a gene: 5. The CDR3 DNA is TGTGCCAGCAGGACAGGGCTGTGGCAGTACTTC. Translated: CASRTGLWQYF.

The chain combines TRBV16 with TRBJ1-1; no firm D call. Trimming removed 4 bases at V and 1 base at J, with 10 bases between. Germline values: CDR1 KGHSY, CDR2 FQNENV. This CDR3 is built from 14 residues. The CDR3 sequence: CASSPLLTNTEAFF. In DNA, the CDR3 is TGTGCCAGCAGCCCACTCCTAACGAACACTGAAGCTTTCTTT.

This clone was counted between two and nine times. CDR3 nucleotides: TGTGCCAGCAGCTTAGTGCAGGCCTATGGCTACACCTTC. This gives the protein CASSLVQAYGYTF. This chain uses TRBV7-2 with TRBJ1-2; D remains ambiguous. The CDR3 contains 13 residues. Trimming took off 1 base at V and 4 bases at J, with 7 bases between the two ends. Looked up from germline, CDR1 is SGHTA and CDR2 is FQGNSA.

The rearrangement joins TRBV19 to TRBJ2-2, with TRBD1 matching over 11 bases. Trimming at V came to 4 bases and at J to 5 bases, leaving 3 bases not matched to a gene. Germline lookup yields CDR1 LNHDA and CDR2 SQIVND (reference sequence). CDR3 size: 15 residues. CDR3 loop: CASSRDRGGTGELFF. The CDR3 coding sequence is TGTGCCAGTAGTAGGGACAGGGGGGGAACCGGGGAGCTGTTTTTT.

The chain recombines TRBV7-3 with TRBJ2-1; weak D call: TRBD1 (6 bases). The CDR3 has 13 amino acids. V lost 5 bases and J 7 bases, leaving 12 bases between the germline ends. Germline assignment: CDR1 SGHTA and CDR2 FQGTGA. Here the CDR3 DNA reads TGTGCCAGCAGCGAACGGACAGCAAATGAGCAGTTCTTC. Its protein product is CASSERTANEQFF.

This sequence joins TRBV7-3 and TRBJ2-3, with TRBD1 identical over 8 bases. CDR1 SGHTA and CDR2 FQGTGA come from the germline V gene. The CDR3 totals 14 residues. With V trimmed by 5 bases and J by 4 bases, 5 bases remained unmatched. CDR3 protein: CASSPDRAPDTQYF. The CDR3 DNA reads as TGTGCCAGCAGCCCGGACAGGGCCCCAGATACGCAGTATTTT.

This chain uses TRBV9 with TRBJ2-2; 7 nucleotides agree with TRBD1. CDR1 and CDR2 from the germline V gene are SGDLS and YYNGEE. V lost 7 bases and J lost 7; bases outside the gene matches: 10. The CDR3 extends over 14 amino acids. CDR3 sequence reads: CASSTTTGLGELFF. The CDR3 DNA reads as TGTGCCAGCTCTACAACGACAGGGCTCGGGGAGCTGTTTTTT.

The chain has TRBV10-2 and TRBJ2-3; D not certain. The CDR3 length is 11 residues. V lost 3 bases to trimming and J lost 5 bases, with 3 bases between them. CDR1 is WSHSY and CDR2 is SAAADI in the germline V gene. This CDR3 is CASSDGDTQYF. The CDR3 DNA follows: TGCGCCAGCAGTGACGGAGATACGCAGTATTTT.

V usage is TRBV13 and J usage is TRBJ2-3, with TRBD2 identical over 10 bases. The V gene end was trimmed by 1 base and the J gene end by 4 bases; junction bases not matched to a gene: 2. The CDR3 is 15 residues long. CDR1 and CDR2 (germline): PRHDT, FYEKMQ (reference sequence). Here the CDR3 DNA reads TGTGCCAGCAGCTTAGAAGCGGGGGGGGCAGATACGCAGTATTTT. As protein: CASSLEAGGADTQYF.